This T cell receptor beta chain was observed in a study of blood T cells in healthy people across ages. Caucasian individuals from Russia who were healthy and aged roughly 6 to 100 acted as donors. The use of a sample-barcoded 5' primer and a J-beta primer mix characterized a second PCR of about 7 to 12 cycles. Through a template-switch adaptor with 12 random nucleotides, each cDNA molecule received a tag. TCRdb used MiXCR to reprocess the 5' RACE reads, holding one entry per CDR3 protein. The sample has approximately 830,000 distinct CDR3 sequences; 55% to 65% are singletons. J lost 5 bases, V lost 6 bases, and 11 bases had no gene match. Per the germline V gene, CDR1 is MNHEY and CDR2 is SMNVEV (reference sequence). The CDR3 is made up of 15 amino acids.

Material for sequencing was blood. The clonotype comes from a man under 40 in good health. The rearrangement uses TRBV27 and TRBJ1-1, with 8 bases that match TRBD1. The CDR3 loop reads CASSLTGVDGTEAFF. For the CDR3, the DNA is TGTGCCAGCAGCCTGACAGGGGTTGATGGGACTGAAGCTTTCTTT.